A single T cell receptor (beta chain) is shown here with its context. No antigen is known for it. This sample includes further DNA sequences coding for the same CDR3. Time point in this sample: baseline pretreatment blood. Treatment specified: 15 Gy SBRT to primary tumor, nephrectomy 4 weeks later. These data belong to a study of radiation and T cells in renal cell carcinoma. Study-wide background: Nephrectomy followed 15 Gy stereotactic body radiation by 4 weeks.

Using immunoSEQ multiplex PCR, the repertoire was profiled, and TCRdb retains in-frame clones only, with some absent. The sample holds more than 140,000 clones, approximately 82% seen once. Study-wide findings and caveats: Top tumor clonotypes rose in blood 2 weeks post-radiation, then contracted. Pretreatment tumor biopsies were lacking, so baseline clonotypes are unknown.

Source: blood, taken from a patient whose treatment included radiotherapy and nephrectomy. This TCR was sampled from a woman in her 50s with renal cell carcinoma.

The CDR3 loop is CASSLGAGGYNEQFF. As DNA, the CDR3 is TGCGCCAGCAGCTTGGGCGCGGGAGGTTACAATGAGCAGTTCTTC. This rearrangement joins TRBV5-1 to TRBJ2-1; TRBD2 matches 8 bases. Germline CDR1 is SGHRS and CDR2 is YFSETQ. The CDR3 has 15 residues. Trimming cost V 0 bases and J 4 bases; bases outside gene matches: 3.